This T cell receptor (beta chain) was retrieved from a study of human T cells and chemical hapten exposure. Study as a whole: Minor volume differences among pooled libraries chiefly drove per-sample TCR yield variation.

Whole-study results and caveats: It was expanded TCRs that formed significantly more large CDR3 similarity clusters than controls did.

Time point defined: patch test 2, 6 weeks after DPC sensitization. Treatment here: therapeutic diphenylcyclopropenone sensitization with weekly scalp DPC. Investigators collected blood before applying each patch test. This clonotype has only a few counts. The antigen is unknown. The CDR3 sequence is 16 residues long. V was clipped by 5 bases and J by 4 bases, with 19 bases between them. Per germline, CDR1 SGHDT and CDR2 YYEEEE. Unique molecular identifiers were attached to individual cDNA molecules within the library. One entry per CDR3 protein results from TCRdb running MiXCR on the RACE reads. The data hold some 80,000 distinct CDR3 sequences, with more than 9% observed a single time.

The sequenced sample was whole blood, obtained in connection with sensitization to the hapten diphenylcyclopropenone (DPC). This receptor was taken from a man aged 18 to 30 with alopecia areata. Some clones in this sample may be carry-over from other donors' samples. The chain combines TRBV5-6 with TRBJ2-1; possibly TRBD1 for D (6 bases). CDR3 residues: CASRPPGQGLYNEQFF. The CDR3 nucleotides read TGTGCCAGCAGGCCTCCGGGACAAGGACTTTACAATGAGCAGTTCTTC.